Listed below are T cell receptor beta chains from one sample, sequenced in a study of CD8+ T cells in alopecia areata. Produced via immunoSEQ multiplex PCR; TCRdb's table is partial and in-frame only. The sample includes about 150,000 clones, around 58% seen only once; the top ten take 5% to 7%. The sequencing here drew on CD4+ T cells sorted from blood, taken at week 0. These receptors were collected from a human donor with alopecia areata. Both conserved end residues are part of each CDR3. Each record gives: D gene, J gene, V gene, CDR3 length, clone size, CDR3 protein, CDR3 DNA. The D gene is left open where the match is weak. Clone size appears in some rows only: once, few, many, or a class for an expanded clone.

>TRBD1|TRBJ1-4|TRBV29-1|16|.
CSVTSSGQGAGEKLFF
TGCAGCGTCACCTCCTCAGGGCAGGGGGCAGGGGAAAAACTGTTTTTT
>.|TRBJ1-1|TRBV12-5|12|few
CASGLDRGEAFF
TGTGCTAGTGGTTTGGATAGGGGGGAAGCTTTCTTT
>.|TRBJ1-2|TRBV29-1|15|.
CSVNSPRGGGYGYTF
TGCAGCGTAAATTCACCCAGGGGCGGGGGCTATGGCTACACCTTC
>.|TRBJ1-6|TRBV7-2|11|.
CASSRDSPLHF
TGTGCCAGCAGCCGCGATTCACCCCTCCACTTT
>.|TRBJ2-3|TRBV19|15|.
CASSTVPGTGDTQYF
TGTGCCAGTAGTACTGTTCCCGGGACTGGGGATACGCAGTATTTT
>.|TRBJ1-2|TRBV29-1|14|once
CSVPQGRGAYGYTF
TGCAGCGTTCCACAGGGTAGAGGGGCCTATGGCTACACCTTC
>.|TRBJ2-7|TRBV6-5|15|.
CASSLAFPEPYEQYF
TGTGCCAGCAGTTTGGCCTTCCCGGAGCCCTACGAGCAGTACTTC
>.|TRBJ1-5|TRBV4-1|15|.
CASSHSRMGNQPQHF
TGCGCCAGCAGCCACTCCCGGATGGGCAATCAGCCCCAGCATTTT
>TRBD1|TRBJ2-7|TRBV25-1|18|.
CASLRQGRMNTALYEQYF
TGTGCCAGCCTTCGACAGGGTAGGATGAATACCGCCCTCTACGAGCAGTACTTC
>.|TRBJ2-1|TRBV29-1|13|.
CSVQLSSYNEQFF
TGCAGCGTTCAGCTGAGTTCCTACAATGAGCAGTTCTTC
>.|TRBJ2-2|TRBV4-3|16|.
CASSQGPRANTGELFF
TGCGCCAGCAGCCAAGGTCCGCGGGCCAACACCGGGGAGCTGTTTTTT
>.|TRBJ2-3|TRBV5-6|16|.
CASSSPLGLSTDTQYF
TGTGCCAGCAGCTCCCCCCTCGGGCTGAGCACAGATACGCAGTATTTT
>TRBD1|TRBJ1-2|TRBV30|16|.
CASGASWGQGAAGYTF
TGTGCCTCCGGAGCCAGTTGGGGACAGGGGGCGGCTGGCTACACCTTC
>TRBD1|TRBJ2-7|TRBV14|13|.
CASSQVGRGREYF
TGTGCCAGCAGCCAAGTGGGCAGGGGGCGCGAGTACTTC
>.|TRBJ1-3|TRBV11-2|12|.
CASASVGNTIYF
TGTGCCAGCGCTTCTGTGGGAAACACCATATATTTT
>TRBD1|TRBJ1-5|TRBV10-3|13|.
CATQDRNNQPQHF
TGTGCCACCCAGGACAGGAACAATCAGCCCCAGCATTTT
>TRBD2|TRBJ2-1|TRBV7-2|14|.
CASSPSGGRNEQFF
TGTGCCAGCAGCCCCAGCGGGGGTAGGAATGAGCAGTTCTTC
>.|TRBJ2-1|TRBV11-2|13|.
CASSLPGYNEQFF
TGTGCCAGCAGCTTGCCGGGGTACAATGAGCAGTTCTTC
>TRBD2|TRBJ2-3|TRBV30|13|.
CAWSAGSGGTQYF
TGTGCCTGGAGTGCGGGTAGCGGGGGAACGCAGTATTTT
>.|TRBJ2-2|TRBV9|14|.
CASSERGTTGELFF
TGTGCCAGCAGCGAGAGGGGGACTACCGGGGAGCTGTTTTTT
>.|TRBJ2-2|TRBV4-2|16|.
CASSQDLARAHGELFF
TGTGCCAGCAGCCAAGATCTTGCCAGGGCGCACGGGGAGCTGTTTTTT
>TRBD1|TRBJ2-4|TRBV15|15|.
CATSVRGLTKNIQYF
TGTGCCACCAGCGTCAGGGGGCTAACCAAAAACATTCAGTACTTC
>TRBD2|TRBJ2-1|TRBV10-3|14|.
CAISEGTTGNEQFF
TGTGCCATCAGTGAGGGGACTACGGGCAATGAGCAGTTCTTC
>.|TRBJ2-2|TRBV7-2|14|.
CASTALLNTGELFF
TGTGCCAGCACCGCCCTCCTGAACACCGGGGAGCTGTTTTTT
>.|TRBJ2-5|TRBV5-6|11|few
CASSFEETQYF
TGTGCCAGCAGCTTCGAGGAGACCCAGTACTTC
>.|TRBJ2-4|TRBV5-1|15|once
CASSLSAGTENIQYF
TGCGCCAGCAGCTTGTCGGCAGGGACTGAAAACATTCAGTACTTC
>.|TRBJ2-6|TRBV5-6|16|.
CASSLGPSSGANVLTF
TGTGCCAGCAGCCTAGGACCGAGCTCTGGGGCCAACGTCCTGACTTTC
>.|TRBJ2-2|TRBV29-1|14|few
CSARGQMNTGELFF
TGCAGCGCCCGAGGGCAGATGAACACCGGGGAGCTGTTTTTT
>.|TRBJ2-3|TRBV2|15|few
CASSQRGRLTDTQYF
TGTGCCAGCAGTCAAAGGGGAAGACTGACAGATACGCAGTATTTT
>.|TRBJ2-5|TRBV5-1|15|.
CASSSKTLLGETQYF
TGCGCCAGCAGCTCCAAGACCCTCCTTGGGGAGACCCAGTACTTC
>.|TRBJ2-1|TRBV30|13|.
CAWLRDRYNEQFF
TGTGCCTGGCTCCGGGACCGATACAATGAGCAGTTCTTC
>.|TRBJ2-7|TRBV2|11|.
CASSTGDGQYF
TGTGCCAGCAGTACCGGGGACGGGCAGTACTTC
>TRBD1|TRBJ1-5|TRBV29-1|13|once
CSAARDRGQPQHF
TGCAGCGCCGCTAGGGACAGGGGTCAGCCCCAGCATTTT
>.|TRBJ2-5|TRBV5-1|15|.
CASSRGGQNQETQYF
TGCGCCAGCAGCCGAGGAGGACAGAACCAAGAGACCCAGTACTTC
>.|TRBJ2-2|TRBV7-7|17|many
CASSLGRLTKNTGELFF
TGTGCTAGCAGCTTAGGGCGTCTAACGAAGAACACCGGGGAGCTGTTTTTT
>TRBD1|TRBJ2-7|TRBV2|14|.
CASSEDRGNYEQYF
TGTGCCAGCAGCGAGGACAGGGGTAACTACGAGCAGTACTTC
>.|TRBJ2-4|TRBV6-1|16|.
CASSEGLQLAKNIQYF
TGTGCCAGCAGTGAGGGGCTGCAGTTAGCCAAAAACATTCAGTACTTC
>.|TRBJ1-2|TRBV7-2|14|.
CASSLRQEALGYTF
TGTGCCAGCAGCTTACGTCAGGAGGCACTCGGCTACACCTTC
>.|TRBJ1-5|TRBV29-1|14|few
CSVEEFRERQPQHF
TGCAGCGTTGAAGAGTTCAGGGAGAGGCAGCCCCAGCATTTT
>.|TRBJ2-5|TRBV29-1|13|few
CSVLPPRGETQYF
TGCAGCGTCCTACCTCCTAGGGGAGAGACCCAGTACTTC
>.|TRBJ1-1|TRBV18|12|.
CASSEQGTEAFF
TGTGCCAGCTCCGAACAGGGCACTGAAGCTTTCTTT